These 14 T cell receptor beta chains originate from one sample sequenced in a study of cytomegalovirus exposure and HLA in healthy donors. The PCR ran on 60 Vbeta and 13 Jbeta primers. Generated by immunoSEQ multiplex PCR, the TCRdb table keeps only in-frame clones and is missing some. Altogether under 200,000 clones are present, about 86% being singletons, with the ten largest covering approximately 0.31%. Sequenced sample: PBMCs. The receptors come from a woman in her thirties in good health and CMV-seronegative.

This clone has just a few counts. The chain uses TRBV2 and TRBJ2-2; possibly TRBD1 for D (5 bases). This CDR3 spans 16 amino acids. Between the trimmed V and J ends, which lost 3 bases and 4 bases, there was a span of 15 bases. Germline V gives CDR1 SNHLY, CDR2 FYNNEI. The CDR3 is CASSEDIGRSTGELFF. CDR3 coding DNA: TGTGCCAGCAGTGAGGACATTGGGCGGAGCACCGGGGAGCTGTTTTTT.

The chain has TRBV28 and TRBJ2-4; no definite D call. The CDR3 loop spans 12 amino acids. Germline assignment: CDR1 MDHEN and CDR2 SYDVKM. V lost 2 bases and J 8 bases, leaving 7 bases between the germline ends. The CDR3 DNA sequence: TGTGCCAGCAGTTTAGTCCGGTACATTCAGTACTTC. Translating gives CASSLVRYIQYF. The whole variable domain, filled in from reference TRBV28 and TRBJ2-4, reads DVKVTQSSRYLVKRTGEKVFLECVQDMDHENMFWYRQDPGLGLRLIYFSYDVKMKEKGDIPEGYSVSREKKERFSLILESASTNQTSMYLCASSLVRYIQYFGAGTRLSVL.

CDR3 region: CASSPDSNYGYTF. Here the CDR3 DNA reads TGTGCCAGCTCACCGGACAGTAACTATGGCTACACCTTC. The rearrangement joins TRBV18 to TRBJ1-2, with a possible D match to TRBD1 (6 bases). The germline gives CDR1 KGHSH, CDR2 LQKENI. CDR3 length: 13 residues. Trimming removed 3 bases at V and 1 base at J, with 6 bases between.

The V gene is TRBV2, the J gene TRBJ2-5; the D is unclear. The V end lost 5 bases, the J end lost 1 base, and 8 bases lay between the germline ends. The CDR3 is made up of 13 amino acids. CDR1 SNHLY and CDR2 FYNNEI come from the germline V gene. CDR3 amino acids: CASSLDIQETQYF. The CDR3, as DNA: TGTGCCAGCAGTTTAGACATCCAAGAGACCCAGTACTTC.

The gene calls are TRBV7-9 and TRBJ2-3; D is perhaps TRBD1 (5 bases). The CDR3 contains 13 residues. V was trimmed by 5 bases and J by 0 bases, leaving 6 bases between them. CDR1 and CDR2 (germline): SEHNR, FQNEAQ (reference sequence). This CDR3 is CASSPGSTDTQYF. CDR3 DNA sequence: TGTGCCAGCAGCCCAGGGAGCACAGATACGCAGTATTTT.

This clone was counted between two and nine times. The rearrangement uses TRBV28 and TRBJ2-7; a possible D gene is TRBD2 (6 bases). Trimming stripped 5 bases from V and 2 bases from J, with 13 bases between. The CDR3 loop spans 14 amino acids. Germline loops: CDR1 MDHEN, CDR2 SYDVKM. The CDR3 spells CASSPRLVPYEQYF. Written as DNA, the CDR3 is TGTGCCAGCAGTCCTAGACTAGTTCCCTACGAGCAGTACTTC.

The gene calls are TRBV7-9 and TRBJ2-2; D perhaps matches TRBD2 (5 bases). V was shortened by 7 bases and J by 0 bases, with 15 bases between the two germline ends. CDR1 and CDR2 (germline): SEHNR, FQNEAQ (reference sequence). This CDR3 has 16 amino acids. The chain's CDR3 is CASTPRAFANTGELFF. The CDR3, as DNA: TGTGCCAGCACCCCGAGGGCCTTCGCGAACACCGGGGAGCTGTTTTTT.

The V gene is TRBV11-2, the J gene TRBJ1-1; D not certain. Trimming removed 2 bases at V and 2 bases at J, with 6 bases between. The CDR3 has 13 amino acids. Germline V lookup: CDR1 SGHAT, CDR2 FQNNGV. CDR3 sequence: CASSLFGNTEAFF. The CDR3 DNA is TGTGCCAGCAGCTTATTCGGTAACACTGAAGCTTTCTTT.

The rearrangement joins TRBV28 to TRBJ2-3; 14 positions match TRBD2. This CDR3 is 18 amino acids long. CDR1 and CDR2 (germline): MDHEN, SYDVKM. V lost 4 bases and J lost 3; bases outside the gene matches: 9. The CDR3 nucleotides read TGTGCCAGCAGTTCACCTCGTGGACTAGCGGGAGGAACAGATACGCAGTATTTT. Its translation is CASSSPRGLAGGTDTQYF.

J is TRBJ1-3 and V is TRBV9; 9 bases are shared with TRBD1. V lost 3 bases to trimming and J lost 3 bases; unmatched junction nucleotides: 4. The CDR3 spans 15 residues. Germline CDR1 and CDR2: SGDLS and YYNGEE. CDR3 sequence: CASSEQGAHGNTIYF. CDR3 DNA sequence: TGTGCCAGCAGCGAACAGGGGGCGCATGGAAACACCATATATTTT.

The rearrangement joins TRBV7-2 to TRBJ2-1; D may be TRBD2 (7 bases). The CDR3 has 12 amino acids. Germline loops: CDR1 SGHTA, CDR2 FQGNSA. V lost 4 bases and J 14 bases, leaving 15 bases between the germline ends. Written as DNA, the CDR3 is TGTGCCAGCAGCTGGAACGGGGGGCAGGAGTTCTTC. Its translation: CASSWNGGQEFF.

This clone came up once. V gene TRBV28 combines with J gene TRBJ2-5; 8 bases are a match to TRBD1. The J segment lost 5 bases and the V segment lost 10 bases, leaving 18 bases of the junction unmatched. Germline V gene sequence: CDR1 MDHEN, CDR2 SYDVKM. This CDR3 contains 16 residues. CDR3 amino acids: CATSVLGTRTGETQYF. DNA for the CDR3: TGTGCCACCAGCGTTTTGGGGACTCGGACAGGGGAGACCCAGTACTTC.

The DNA of the CDR3 is TGTGCCAGCAGTTCGGGACAGGGGGGGAATTCACCCCTCCACTTT. Its translation is CASSSGQGGNSPLHF. The gene calls are TRBV6-5 and TRBJ1-6; 11 bases fit TRBD1. The trim removed 4 bases at V and 7 bases at J, leaving 3 bases unmatched. CDR1 is MNHEY, CDR2 SVGAGI, per germline. This CDR3 spans 15 amino acids.

A few counts support this clone. The CDR3 loop reads CASSLPTETNEQFF. The CDR3 nucleotides read TGTGCCAGCAGCCTCCCGACAGAAACCAATGAGCAGTTCTTC. The chain carries TRBV5-6 and TRBJ2-1, with a possible D match to TRBD1 (5 bases). The CDR3 has 14 amino acids. V gave up 4 bases and J gave up 6 bases, with 14 bases separating them. Looked up from germline, CDR1 is SGHDT and CDR2 is YYEEEE.